One T cell receptor (beta chain) is described in this entry. This receptor's antigen is unknown. Base qualities are not recorded, but no much larger clone differs from it by a single base. The record originates from a study of blood T cell repertoires in COVID-19 (dated by TCRdb to 2018 to 2021). Regarding the research as a whole: Samples covering the acute and convalescent phases of COVID-19 were provided by collaborators in the United States, Italy and Spain. The samples were drawn from two sources: the first 160 participants of the ongoing ImmuneRACE study, and approximately 1,300 subjects contributed by 6 global collaborators. Sample metadata almost always included a de-identified subject ID, COVID-19 status, age in years and sex. A freely available public database, intended as a resource for researchers studying the immune response to SARS-CoV-2, is where the repertoires were released. The prospective study material was composed of cDNA or gDNA derived from T cells, B-cell-depleted T cells, or PBMCs. HLA class I and class II types, where available, came from metadata supplied by the sample provider rather than from assay-based typing. Subjects who had been exposed to COVID-19, were actively infected with it, or had recovered from it provided the deeply sampled blood TCRbeta repertoires that made up the dataset. Here is what the overall study found, with its caveats: The amount of clinical and demographic metadata varied by source and participant and was provided uncurated.

CDR1 and CDR2, looked up from the germline V gene (reference sequence), are LNHDA and SQIVND. Trimming removed 1 base from V and 3 bases from J; the gene matches leave 3 bases unexplained. From its cysteine to its phenylalanine, the CDR3 spans 14 amino acids. The retained sequence is limited to the CDR3, 42 bases, with the frame set at the first base. In the prospective study, participants were 18 to 89 years old, resided in 24 geographic areas of the United States, and were enrolled through a virtual design. In the prospective study, participants were assigned to cohorts based on the clinical history participants reported in a screening survey and a study questionnaire. ImmuneRACE Cohort 3 recovered participants were defined by two consecutive negative NP/OP PCR tests, healthcare professional clearance, or symptom resolution. Mobile phlebotomists in the prospective study collected whole blood, serum and a nasopharyngeal or oropharyngeal swab from every participant. Additional blood draws and questionnaires over an approximately two-month period could optionally be provided by prospective study participants. Before DNA extraction, prospective study blood samples were shipped either frozen or at room temperature.

TCRbeta CDR3 regions were amplified from genomic DNA using the immunoSEQ Assay, a bias-controlled multiplex PCR. Per the authors' processing: The number of nucleated cells in each sample was estimated by amplification of reference gene primers within the assay. Sequence reads were collapsed and filtered to measure the absolute abundance of every unique TCRbeta CDR3 rearrangement. For each sample, productive Simpson clonality was calculated as the square root of Simpson's diversity index over productive rearrangements. Held by TCRdb, this immuneACCESS table contains in-frame sequences only and omits some clones. Under half of the omission traces to an unresolved V gene where checked; the cause of the rest is unknown. D and trimming were read from the DNA, whereas the V and J calls and clone size are those reported in that table. A total of some 300,000 clones appear in this sample, over 75% of them only once. Of the sample, more than 0.9% is held by the ten largest clones.

This receptor chain uses TRBV19 and TRBJ2-7; 7 central bases correspond to TRBD2. Material for sequencing was PBMCs or T cells enriched from blood (not recorded which). The TCR comes from a woman aged 30 to 39 who had recovered from COVID-19. In nucleotide form, the sequence is TGTGCCAGTAGTATAGGCGGGGGACTCTACGAGCAGTACTTC. Protein translation: CASSIGGGLYEQYF.